This TCR beta chain was retrieved from a study of T cell responses to AZD1222 COVID-19 vaccine. This clone came up once. As yet, its antigen is unknown. The assay was immunoSEQ multiplex PCR, and TCRdb's table has in-frame clones only and misses some. Among about 130,000 clones, 88% were seen once, and the ten largest hold approximately 4%. V lost 4 bases and J lost 4; bases outside the gene matches: 13. CDR1 and CDR2 from the germline V gene are SGHTA and FQGTGA. The CDR3 runs to 19 residues. Whole-study results and caveats: Variant regions that are unmutated are reportedly the target of nearly half of spike-specific TCRs.

Sequencing used peripheral blood, obtained on day 0 of AZD1222 vaccination. This receptor was identified in an adult in good health. The V call is TRBV7-3, the J call TRBJ2-2, with 12 bases identical to TRBD2. The CDR3: CASSSLGLAGGPGTGELFF. For the CDR3, the DNA is TGTGCCAGCAGCTCCCTAGGGCTAGCGGGAGGGCCCGGCACCGGGGAGCTGTTTTTT.